The present T cell receptor (beta chain) was sequenced within a study of Graves' ophthalmopathy and Graves' hyperthyroidism. Amplification of TCR beta CDR3 regions used RNA transcripts. Amplification began with first-round RT-PCR using HTBI primers, then second-round multiplex PCR was performed. TCRdb re-called the multiplex PCR reads with MiXCR, one entry per CDR3 protein. The table includes approximately 700,000 distinct CDR3 sequences, about 40% detected once. This clonotype was observed many times. This CDR3 has 11 residues. Germline assignment: CDR1 LNHDA and CDR2 SQIVND (reference sequence). V shed 9 bases and J shed 4 bases, with 6 bases lying between them.

The sequenced material came from peripheral blood. This chain connects TRBV19 to TRBJ2-2, with no clear D. The clonotype originates from an adult man with Graves' ophthalmopathy. The CDR3 nucleotides are TGTGCCAGCAGCATCACCGGGGAGCTGTTTTTT. As protein: CASSITGELFF.